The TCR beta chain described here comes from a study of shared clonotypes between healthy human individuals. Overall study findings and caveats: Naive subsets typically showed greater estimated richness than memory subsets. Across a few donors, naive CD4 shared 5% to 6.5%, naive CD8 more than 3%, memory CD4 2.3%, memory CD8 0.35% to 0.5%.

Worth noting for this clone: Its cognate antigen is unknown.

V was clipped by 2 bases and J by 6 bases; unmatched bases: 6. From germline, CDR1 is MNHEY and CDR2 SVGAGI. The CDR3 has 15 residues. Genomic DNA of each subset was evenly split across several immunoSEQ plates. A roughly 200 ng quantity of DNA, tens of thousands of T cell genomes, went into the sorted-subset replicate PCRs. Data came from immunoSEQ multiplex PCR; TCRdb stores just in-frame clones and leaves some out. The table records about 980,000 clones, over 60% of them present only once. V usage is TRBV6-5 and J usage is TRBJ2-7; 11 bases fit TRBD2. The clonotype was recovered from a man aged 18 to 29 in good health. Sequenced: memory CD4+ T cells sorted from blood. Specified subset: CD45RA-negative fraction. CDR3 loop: CASSYGGLAGGEQYF. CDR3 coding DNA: TGTGCCAGCAGTTACGGGGGGCTAGCGGGAGGCGAGCAGTACTTC.